Each of the 10 T cell receptor beta chains below was sequenced from the same sample in a study of T cells expressing NK-cell markers (dated by TCRdb to about 2020). The receptor library was made with 5' RACE. Sequenced on an Illumina HiSeq 2000. TCRdb reprocessed the reads, reporting each CDR3 protein sequence once and no DNA. Per the sample table, the count is some 410,000 distinct CDR3 sequences. In total, the top ten clones hold more than 7% of the sample. Sequencing was performed on blood T cells: a sorted CD56 or NKG2C T cell subset, CD4+ or CD8+ T cells, or bulk PBMC T cells (not recorded which). These receptors were collected from a woman between 18 and 70 years old in good health.

The chain carries TRBV12-3 or TRBV12-4 and TRBJ1-6. This CDR3 contains 15 residues. The CDR3 region is CASSLFSGPNSPLHF.

The CDR3 sequence is CSAPGRITDTQYF. The chain uses TRBV20-1 and TRBJ2-3; absent DNA, TCRdb's TRBD1 call cannot be checked. This CDR3 comprises 13 residues. Germline V gene lookup returns CDR1 DFQATT and CDR2 SNEGSKA (reference sequence).

The chain recombines TRBV28 with TRBJ1-5. The CDR3 covers 13 residues. Germline CDR1 and CDR2: MDHEN and SYDVKM. Here the CDR3 reads CASKGNGNQPQHF.

The chain carries TRBV6-1 and TRBJ2-7; TCRdb's D call of TRBD1 is untestable without DNA. This CDR3 comprises 14 residues. Germline values: CDR1 MNHNS, CDR2 SASEGT. CDR3 sequence: CASSPLGRVYEQYF.

The chain's CDR3 is CASSLFGELLDPLHF. The gene calls are TRBV7-2 and TRBJ1-6. CDR3 length equals 15 residues. Per the germline V gene, CDR1 is SGHTA and CDR2 is FQGNSA.

The gene calls are TRBV10-3 and TRBJ2-1; checking the TCRdb D call of TRBD2 is not possible without DNA. Germline CDR1 reads ENHRY; CDR2 reads SYGVKD. The CDR3 is 14 residues long. This CDR3 reads CAIRRLAGGNEQFF.

The chain links TRBV7-2 to TRBJ2-1; TCRdb's assignment of TRBD2 cannot be checked, as there is no DNA. Germline V gene lookup returns CDR1 SGHTA and CDR2 FQGNSA. The CDR3 runs 15 residues. This CDR3 is CASSLLQGGYNEQFF.

V gene TRBV5-1 combines with J gene TRBJ2-1; TCRdb's D call, TRBD1, is unchecked because there is no DNA. CDR1 is SGHRS, CDR2 YFSETQ, per germline. The CDR3 length is 15 residues. CDR3 residues: CASILGTGPYNEQFF.

The J gene is TRBJ1-4, the V gene TRBV5-6; the TCRdb D gene call, TRBD1, has no DNA to confirm it. Looked up from germline, CDR1 is SGHDT and CDR2 is YYEEEE. The CDR3 has 15 residues. The CDR3 spells CASSAQGQSNEKLFF. Full variable domain (outside the CDR3, taken from reference TRBV5-6 and TRBJ1-4): DAGVTQSPTHLIKTRGQQVTLRCSPKSGHDTVSWYQQALGQGPQFIFQYYEEEERQRGNFPDRFSGHQFPNYSSELNVNALLLGDSALYLCASSAQGQSNEKLFFGSGTQLSVL.

This chain joins TRBV19 and TRBJ2-6; TCRdb names TRBD1, which stays unverified in the absence of DNA. The CDR3 runs to 17 residues. Germline loops: CDR1 LNHDA, CDR2 SQIVND (reference sequence). The CDR3 spells CASSILLGGAGANVLTF.